This entry features one T cell receptor (beta chain) sequence. TCRdb re-derived calls from the 5' RACE reads in MiXCR, one entry per CDR3 protein. The data hold about 10,000 distinct CDR3 sequences, with about a quarter observed a single time. Treg sorting used a CD4+CD25+CD127-/low gate. Sequenced input: Tregs sorted from blood. The TCR was taken from a female donor with breast cancer.

CDR3 nucleotides: TGTGCCAGCAGTCCACAAACAGGCCGGGCCTACGAGCAGTACTTC. This translates into CASSPQTGRAYEQYF. This rearrangement joins TRBV27 to TRBJ2-7; tentative D call: TRBD1 (5 bases). Trimming cost V 5 bases and J 2 bases, with 16 bases left between them. Germline V lookup: CDR1 MNHEY, CDR2 SMNVEV (reference sequence). The CDR3 is made up of 15 amino acids.